This T cell receptor beta chain was documented in a study of T cell responses to AZD1222 COVID-19 vaccine. Study-level points and caveats: Per reports, nearly half of all spike-specific TCRs target regions that are unmutated in variants. The breadth and depth of Spike-specific TCRs increased once two AZD1222 doses had been given.

CDR3 length: 14 residues. Per the germline V gene, CDR1 is WNHNN and CDR2 is SYGVQD (reference sequence). With 5 bases clipped from V and 5 bases from J, the junction kept 8 bases outside the gene matches. Clones were sequenced by immunoSEQ multiplex PCR, and TCRdb holds only the in-frame ones, with some missing. The sample lists nearly 110,000 clones, 90% occurring once. As concerns this clone: Its antigen is not known.

The V and J genes are TRBV10-1 and TRBJ1-1; 7 positions agree with TRBD1. This specimen consisted of peripheral blood, obtained 28 days after the second AZD1222 dose. The receptor's source is an adult who received the AZD1222 COVID-19 vaccine. CDR3 nucleotides: TGCGCCAGCAGTCCTACAGGGGAAAGTACTGAAGCTTTCTTT. Protein product: CASSPTGESTEAFF.